One sample yielded the 13 T cell receptor beta chains listed below, sequenced in a study of shared clonotypes between healthy human individuals. Naive CD8 cells lacked CD45RO and underwent positive selection for CCR7, leaving out terminally differentiated effector memory CD45RA+ cells. Data came from immunoSEQ multiplex PCR; TCRdb stores just in-frame clones and leaves some out. The sample records 1.5 million to 2.5 million clones, approximately 94% being singletons. Sequencing was performed on naive CD8+ T cells sorted from blood. The receptors here all came from a man younger than 30 in good health.

V and J are TRBV9 and TRBJ2-1; the D gene is possibly TRBD2 (5 bases). V lost 4 bases, J lost 6 bases, and 17 bases lay in between. Germline values: CDR1 SGDLS, CDR2 YYNGEE. This CDR3 has 15 amino acids. In DNA form, the CDR3 reads TGTGCCAGCAGCCCTAGAAGGGTAGGGAGCAATGAGCAGTTCTTC. Its translation is CASSPRRVGSNEQFF.

The chain joins TRBV4-3 to TRBJ2-7; a weak D match, TRBD2 (6 bases). V lost 1 base and J lost 0, with 10 bases in between. The germline gives CDR1 LGHNA, CDR2 YSLEER. This CDR3 is 15 amino acids long. The CDR3 DNA sequence: TGCGCCAGCAGCCAAGCGGGGGTTAGCTCCTACGAGCAGTACTTC. Amino acid sequence: CASSQAGVSSYEQYF.

J is TRBJ2-7 and V is TRBV27, with 9 bases identical to TRBD1. Trimming removed 4 bases from V and 3 bases from J; junction bases left unmatched: 10. This CDR3 is 16 amino acids long. Germline V gives CDR1 MNHEY, CDR2 SMNVEV (reference sequence). The CDR3 DNA reads as TGTGCCAGCAGTTCACCCGGGACAGGGAATAACTACGAGCAGTACTTC. Residues: CASSSPGTGNNYEQYF.

This clone was picked up a small number of times. V and J are TRBV2 and TRBJ1-1, with a tentative D call TRBD1 (6 bases). Per the germline V gene, CDR1 is SNHLY and CDR2 is FYNNEI. The V end lost 5 bases, the J end lost 1 base, and 8 bases lay between the germline ends. This CDR3 is 13 amino acids long. As DNA, the CDR3 is TGTGCCAGCAGTAGACAGGCGAACACTGAAGCTTTCTTT. Protein: CASSRQANTEAFF.

The chain couples TRBV6-5 to TRBJ1-4; D gene ambiguous. Germline-derived CDR1 and CDR2 are MNHEY and SVGAGI. The V end lost 0 bases, the J end lost 4 bases, and 9 bases lay between the germline ends. This CDR3 region has 15 residues. The CDR3 sequence: CASSYSGNLNEKLFF. The CDR3 DNA is TGTGCCAGCAGTTACTCTGGAAACCTTAATGAAAAACTGTTTTTT.

The chain employs TRBV14 and TRBJ2-7; 9 bases are a match to TRBD1. The CDR3 spans 16 residues. V shed 1 base and J 4 bases; nucleotides not matched to a gene: 8. Germline V lookup: CDR1 SGHDN, CDR2 FVKESK. DNA of the CDR3: TGTGCCAGCAGCCAAGGACAGGGGGGCTCAGTTTACGAGCAGTACTTC. As protein: CASSQGQGGSVYEQYF.

With regard to this clone: The sample contains more than one DNA sequence encoding this CDR3. The chain uses TRBV6-5 and TRBJ2-7; D call uncertain. Trimming shortened V by 6 bases and J by 4 bases, and 7 bases separated the two germline ends. The germline V gene has CDR1 MNHEY and CDR2 SVGAGI. This CDR3 has 11 amino acids. This CDR3 is CASSPNYEQYF. The CDR3 nucleotides are TGTGCCAGCAGCCCAAATTACGAGCAGTACTTC.

This sequence joins TRBV4-1 and TRBJ2-7, with 7 positions matching TRBD2. Germline loops: CDR1 MGHRA, CDR2 YSYEKL. Trimming took 4 bases from V and 1 from J; bases not matched to a gene: 10. The CDR3 totals 16 residues. The CDR3 here is CASSPRTGGSSYEQYF. The CDR3, as DNA: TGCGCCAGCAGCCCTAGGACCGGGGGGTCGTCCTACGAGCAGTACTTC.

The chain has TRBV4-1 and TRBJ1-2; D gene unclear. The V gene lost 2 bases and the J gene lost 0 bases, with 10 bases spanning the gap. Germline V gives CDR1 MGHRA, CDR2 YSYEKL. The CDR3 is 15 amino acids. The CDR3 coding sequence is TGCGCCAGCAGCCAACCCCACACCGCTAACTATGGCTACACCTTC. Translated: CASSQPHTANYGYTF.

This sequence joins TRBV30 and TRBJ2-7; 8 bases fit TRBD1. Unmatched junction bases numbered 5, after V lost 1 base and J lost 0 bases. The CDR3 has 15 amino acids. Germline assignment: CDR1 GTSNPN and CDR2 SVGIG (reference sequence). Here the CDR3 DNA reads TGTGCCTGGAGTGGGGACAGGAAAAGCTCCTACGAGCAGTACTTC. Protein product: CAWSGDRKSSYEQYF.

This chain links TRBV18 with TRBJ1-3; D not certain. Looked up from germline, CDR1 is KGHSH and CDR2 is LQKENI. Between the trimmed V and J ends, which lost 1 base and 3 bases, there was a span of 16 bases. This CDR3 spans 17 amino acids. In DNA, the CDR3 is TGTGCCAGCTCACCACTAACACCCAGAGACCTTGGAAACACCATATATTTT. Encoded protein: CASSPLTPRDLGNTIYF.

The V gene is TRBV30, the J gene TRBJ2-1; D possibly corresponds to TRBD1 (6 bases). With 6 bases removed from V and 11 bases from J, the gap between germline ends came to 14 bases. The V gene's germline CDR1 is GTSNPN and CDR2 SVGIG (reference sequence). The CDR3 extends over 11 amino acids. The CDR3 nucleotides read TGTGCCTGTAATACCGGGACACAGCAGTTCTTC. Amino acids: CACNTGTQQFF.

Concerning this clone itself: The same CDR3 arises from other DNA sequences in this sample as well. The chain joins TRBV5-6 to TRBJ2-7; 9 bases map to TRBD2. Germline V gene sequence: CDR1 SGHDT, CDR2 YYEEEE. This CDR3 has 14 residues. After removal of 4 bases from V and 4 bases from J, the junction contained 6 bases not matched to a gene. CDR3 DNA sequence: TGTGCCAGCAGCGTCGGACTAGCGTTATACGAGCAGTACTTC. It yields the protein CASSVGLALYEQYF.